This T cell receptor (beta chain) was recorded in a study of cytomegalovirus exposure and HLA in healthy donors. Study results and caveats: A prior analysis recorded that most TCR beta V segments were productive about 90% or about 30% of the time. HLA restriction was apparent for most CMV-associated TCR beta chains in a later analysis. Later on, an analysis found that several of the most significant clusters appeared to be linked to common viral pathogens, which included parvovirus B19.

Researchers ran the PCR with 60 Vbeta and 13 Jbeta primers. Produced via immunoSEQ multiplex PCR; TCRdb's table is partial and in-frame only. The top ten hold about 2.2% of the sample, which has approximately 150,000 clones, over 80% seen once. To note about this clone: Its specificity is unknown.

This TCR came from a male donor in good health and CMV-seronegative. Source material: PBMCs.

The DNA for the CDR3 is TGTGCCAGTAGTAGGGCCGCGACACCTAGCACAGATACGCAGTATTTT. It specifies CASSRAATPSTDTQYF. This sequence joins TRBV19 and TRBJ2-3; D gene uncertain. Germline V lookup: CDR1 LNHDA, CDR2 SQIVND (reference sequence). Trimming shortened V by 4 bases and J by 0 bases, and 14 bases separated the two germline ends. This CDR3 region has 16 residues.